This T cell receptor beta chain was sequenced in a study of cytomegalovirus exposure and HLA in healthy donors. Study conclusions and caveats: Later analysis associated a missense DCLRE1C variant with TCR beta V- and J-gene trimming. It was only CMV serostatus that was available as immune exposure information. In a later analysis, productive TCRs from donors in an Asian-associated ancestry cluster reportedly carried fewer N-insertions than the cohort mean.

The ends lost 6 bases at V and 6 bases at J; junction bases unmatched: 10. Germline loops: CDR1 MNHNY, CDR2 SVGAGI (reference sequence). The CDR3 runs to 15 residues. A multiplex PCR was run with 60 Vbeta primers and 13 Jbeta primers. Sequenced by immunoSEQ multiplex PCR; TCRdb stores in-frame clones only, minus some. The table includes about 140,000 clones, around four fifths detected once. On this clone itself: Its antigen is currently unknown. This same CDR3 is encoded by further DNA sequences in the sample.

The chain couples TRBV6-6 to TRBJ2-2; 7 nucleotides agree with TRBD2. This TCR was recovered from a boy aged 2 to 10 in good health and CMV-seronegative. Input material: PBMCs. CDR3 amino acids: CASSASGFVSGELFF. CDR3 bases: TGTGCCAGCAGCGCTAGCGGCTTTGTCTCCGGGGAGCTGTTTTTT.